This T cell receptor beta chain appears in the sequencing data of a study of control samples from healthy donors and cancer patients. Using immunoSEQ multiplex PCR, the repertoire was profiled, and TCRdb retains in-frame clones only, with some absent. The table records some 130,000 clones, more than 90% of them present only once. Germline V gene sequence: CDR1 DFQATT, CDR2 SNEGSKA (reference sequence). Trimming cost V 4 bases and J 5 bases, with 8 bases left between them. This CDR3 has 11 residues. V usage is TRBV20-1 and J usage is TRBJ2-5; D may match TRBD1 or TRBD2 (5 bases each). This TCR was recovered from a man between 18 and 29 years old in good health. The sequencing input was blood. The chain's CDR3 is CSANWGETQYF. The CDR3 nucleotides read TGCAGTGCTAATTGGGGGGAGACCCAGTACTTC.